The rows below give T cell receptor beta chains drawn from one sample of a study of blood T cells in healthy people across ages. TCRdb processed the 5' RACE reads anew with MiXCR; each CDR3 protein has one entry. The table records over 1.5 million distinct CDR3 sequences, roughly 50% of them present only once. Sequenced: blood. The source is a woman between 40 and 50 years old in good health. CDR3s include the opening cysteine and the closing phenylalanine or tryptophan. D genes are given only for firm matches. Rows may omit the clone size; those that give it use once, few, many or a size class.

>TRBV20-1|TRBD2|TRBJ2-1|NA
CSGERGANNEQFF
TGCAGCGGAGAGCGGGGGGCCAACAATGAGCAGTTCTTC
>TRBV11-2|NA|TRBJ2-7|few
CASSLGGGEADSYEQYF
TGTGCCAGCAGCTTAGGGGGTGGGGAGGCAGATTCCTACGAGCAGTACTTC
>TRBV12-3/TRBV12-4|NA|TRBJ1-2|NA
CASSYYRSQNYGYTF
TGTGCCAGCAGTTATTACAGATCCCAAAACTATGGCTACACCTTC
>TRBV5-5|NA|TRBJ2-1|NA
CASSIAVTYEQFF
TGTGCCAGCAGCATCGCAGTGACCTACGAGCAGTTCTTC
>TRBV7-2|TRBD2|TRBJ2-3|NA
CASTEGLAGGSGTDTQYF
TGTGCCAGCACTGAGGGACTAGCGGGGGGTTCGGGAACAGATACGCAGTATTTT
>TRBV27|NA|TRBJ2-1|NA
CASSFARESYNEQFF
TGTGCCAGCAGTTTCGCCAGGGAATCCTACAATGAGCAGTTCTTC
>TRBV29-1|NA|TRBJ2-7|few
CSVLGPAYEQYF
TGCAGCGTTCTAGGGCCAGCCTACGAGCAGTACTTC
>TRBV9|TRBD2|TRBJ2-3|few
CASSASGGGAVDTQYF
TGTGCCAGCAGCGCGTCTGGCGGGGGGGCCGTAGATACGCAGTATTTT
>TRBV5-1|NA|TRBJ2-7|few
CASSPLSGSYEQYF
TGCGCCAGCAGCCCCTTATCGGGGTCCTACGAGCAGTACTTC
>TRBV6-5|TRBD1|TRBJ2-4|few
CASSYSGPQTGVAKNIQYF
TGTGCCAGCAGTTACTCCGGCCCCCAGACAGGGGTAGCCAAAAACATTCAGTACTTC
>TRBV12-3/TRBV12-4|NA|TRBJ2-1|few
CASSSNLGVSSYNEQFF
TGTGCCAGCAGTTCAAATCTCGGGGTGAGCTCCTACAATGAGCAGTTCTTC
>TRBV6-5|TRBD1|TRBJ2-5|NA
CASSYRTGEATQYF
TGTGCCAGCAGTTACCGGACAGGGGAGGCGACCCAGTACTTC
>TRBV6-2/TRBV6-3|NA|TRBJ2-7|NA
CASSQRQAYEQYF
TGTGCCAGCAGCCAGCGACAGGCCTACGAGCAGTACTTC
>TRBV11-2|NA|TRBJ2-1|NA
CASSLRDSPLHRQFF
TGTGCCAGCAGCTTAAGGGACTCCCCGCTACATCGGCAGTTCTTC
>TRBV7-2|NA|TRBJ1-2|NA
CASSPDGVLGGYTF
TGTGCCAGCAGCCCCGACGGTGTGCTAGGGGGCTACACCTTC
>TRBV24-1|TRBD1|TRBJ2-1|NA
CATSDRTGGLFNEQFF
TGTGCCACCAGTGATCGGACAGGGGGCCTTTTCAATGAGCAGTTCTTC
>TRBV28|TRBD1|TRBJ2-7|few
CASSLLQGTASSYEQYF
TGTGCCAGCAGTTTACTACAGGGGACCGCTAGCTCCTACGAGCAGTACTTC
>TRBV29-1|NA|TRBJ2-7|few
CSARGPGGSSYEQYF
TGCAGCGCGAGGGGGCCCGGAGGGTCCTCCTACGAGCAGTACTTC
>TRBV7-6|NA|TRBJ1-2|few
CASSFNPGALLPLNYGYTF
TGTGCCAGCAGCTTCAATCCGGGAGCATTACTACCCCTTAACTATGGCTACACCTTC
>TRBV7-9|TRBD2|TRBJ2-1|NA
CASRGSGGAAYNEQFF
TGTGCCAGCAGGGGTAGCGGGGGGGCCGCGTACAATGAGCAGTTCTTC
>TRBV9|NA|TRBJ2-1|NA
CANSGDPGQFYEQFF
TGTGCCAACAGCGGGGATCCGGGACAATTCTACGAGCAGTTCTTC
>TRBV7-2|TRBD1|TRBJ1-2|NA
CASSLVTGQGIYGYTF
TGTGCCAGCAGCTTAGTTACCGGACAGGGGATCTATGGCTACACCTTC
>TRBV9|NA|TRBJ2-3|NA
CASSVGDKDTQYF
TGTGCCAGCAGCGTAGGAGATAAAGATACGCAGTATTTT
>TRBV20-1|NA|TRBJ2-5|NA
CSASRQGALTAQYF
TGCAGTGCTAGTCGGCAGGGAGCGTTGACGGCCCAGTACTTC
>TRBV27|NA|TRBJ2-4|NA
CAGRPWRGSGRNQYF
TGTGCCGGCAGGCCCTGGAGGGGGTCGGGGAGGAATCAGTACTTC
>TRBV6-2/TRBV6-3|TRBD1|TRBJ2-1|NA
CASGQGLSYNEQFF
TGTGCCAGCGGACAGGGTCTATCCTACAATGAGCAGTTCTTC
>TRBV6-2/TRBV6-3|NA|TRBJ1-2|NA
CASSPNSPPGYTF
TGTGCCAGCAGTCCCAATTCACCACCCGGCTACACCTTC
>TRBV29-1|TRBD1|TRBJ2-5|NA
CSVVETGGALRQETQYF
TGCAGCGTTGTTGAGACAGGGGGTGCCCTTCGCCAAGAGACCCAGTACTTC
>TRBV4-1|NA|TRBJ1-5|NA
CASSQIDNQPQHF
TGCGCCAGCAGCCAAATAGACAATCAGCCCCAGCATTTT
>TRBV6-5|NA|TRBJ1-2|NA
CASSPSARGRNDNYGYTF
TGTGCCAGCAGTCCCTCGGCCAGGGGCAGGAACGATAACTATGGCTACACCTTC
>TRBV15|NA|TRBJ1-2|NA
CATSRDPLYGYTF
TGTGCCACCAGCAGAGACCCCCTTTACGGCTACACCTTC
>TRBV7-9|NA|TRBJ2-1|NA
CASRDTSGTDTNEQFF
TGTGCCAGCAGAGACACATCCGGGACCGACACGAATGAGCAGTTCTTC
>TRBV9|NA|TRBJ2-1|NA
CASSVVEGQRNEQFF
TGTGCCAGCAGCGTCGTGGAAGGCCAGCGCAACGAGCAGTTCTTC
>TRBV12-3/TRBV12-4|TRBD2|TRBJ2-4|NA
CASSARLAGENIQYF
TGTGCCAGCAGTGCCCGACTAGCGGGGGAAAACATTCAGTACTTC
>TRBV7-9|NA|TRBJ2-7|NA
CASSTRNRVYEQYF
TGTGCCAGCAGCACCCGGAACAGGGTATACGAGCAGTACTTC
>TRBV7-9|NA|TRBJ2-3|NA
CASSHRQIQLRSTNTQYF
TGTGCCAGCAGCCACAGACAGATCCAACTTCGGAGCACAAATACGCAGTATTTT
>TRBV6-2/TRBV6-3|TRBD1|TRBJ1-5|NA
CASSSHRGRGSNQPQHF
TGTGCCAGCAGTTCCCACAGGGGGCGTGGAAGCAATCAGCCCCAGCATTTT
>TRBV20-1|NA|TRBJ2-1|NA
CSGVGAPSSYNEQFF
TGCAGTGGCGTGGGGGCCCCAAGCTCCTACAATGAGCAGTTCTTC
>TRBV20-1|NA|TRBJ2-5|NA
CSARVPSGTQYF
TGCAGTGCTAGGGTCCCGTCGGGGACCCAGTACTTC
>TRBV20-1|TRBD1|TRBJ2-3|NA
CSARDWGQGGSRDGSQYF
TGCAGTGCTAGAGACTGGGGACAGGGGGGCTCCCGCGATGGATCGCAGTATTTT
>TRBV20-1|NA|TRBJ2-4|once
CSARGWGHRAKNIQYF
TGCAGTGCTAGGGGGTGGGGGCACCGTGCCAAAAACATTCAGTACTTC
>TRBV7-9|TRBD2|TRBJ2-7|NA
CASGPGLAGTISYEQYF
TGTGCCAGCGGCCCGGGACTAGCGGGGACGATCTCCTACGAGCAGTACTTC
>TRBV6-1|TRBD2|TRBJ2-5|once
CASSEALRTSETQYF
TGTGCCAGCAGTGAAGCGTTGAGGACTAGTGAGACCCAGTACTTC
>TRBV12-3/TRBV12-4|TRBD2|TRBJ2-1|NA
CASSLLAGGLKNEQFF
TGTGCCAGCAGTCTACTAGCGGGGGGGTTGAAGAATGAGCAGTTCTTC